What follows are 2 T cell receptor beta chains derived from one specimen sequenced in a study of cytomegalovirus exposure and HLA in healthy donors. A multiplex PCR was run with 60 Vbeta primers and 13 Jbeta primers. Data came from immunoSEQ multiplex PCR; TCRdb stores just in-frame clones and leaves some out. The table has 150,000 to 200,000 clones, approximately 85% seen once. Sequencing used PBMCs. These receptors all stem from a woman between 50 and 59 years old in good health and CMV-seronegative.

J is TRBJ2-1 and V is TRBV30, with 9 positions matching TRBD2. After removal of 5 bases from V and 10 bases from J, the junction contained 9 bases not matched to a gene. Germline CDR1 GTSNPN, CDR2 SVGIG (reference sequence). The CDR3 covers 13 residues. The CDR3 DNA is TGTGCCTGGGGGATAGCGGGAGTGCGGGAGCAGTTCTTC. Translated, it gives CAWGIAGVREQFF. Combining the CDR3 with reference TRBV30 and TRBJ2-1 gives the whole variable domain SQTIHQWPATLVQPVGSPLSLECTVEGTSNPNLYWYRQAAGRGLQLLFYSVGIGQISSEVPQNLSASRPQDRQFILSSKKLLLSDSGFYLCAWGIAGVREQFFGPGTRLTVL.

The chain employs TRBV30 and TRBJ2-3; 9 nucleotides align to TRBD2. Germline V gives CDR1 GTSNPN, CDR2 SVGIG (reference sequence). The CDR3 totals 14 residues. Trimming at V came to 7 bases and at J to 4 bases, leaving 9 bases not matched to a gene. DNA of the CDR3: TGTGCCTCGGAGGTGAGCGGGAGGTCAGATACGCAGTATTTT. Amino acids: CASEVSGRSDTQYF.